The 3 T cell receptor beta chains listed next were all sequenced from one sample in a study of shared clonotypes between healthy human individuals (dated by TCRdb to 2019 to 2021). The library was obtained by the immunoSEQ multiplex PCR assay. What TCRdb holds here is the immuneACCESS table cut down to in-frame rearrangements. Part of the clones is not present; checked against another copy, under half of the missing clones reflect an unresolved V gene, and the others are unexplained. This sample lists some 530,000 clones; about 78% were detected once. The ten largest clones capture about 12% of the sample. The sample consisted of PBMCs. Every receptor here comes from a middle-aged woman in good health. Some clones in this sample may be carry-over from other donors' samples.

V is TRBV11-2 and J is TRBJ2-5, with D maybe TRBD2 (6 bases). Deletions cut 5 bases from V and 1 base from J, with 20 bases between. CDR1 SGHAT and CDR2 FQNNGV come from the germline V gene. The CDR3 loop spans 17 amino acids. The CDR3 region is CASSPGEADLVQETQYF. As DNA, the CDR3 is TGTGCCAGCAGCCCCGGGGAGGCCGACCTAGTCCAAGAGACCCAGTACTTC.

The chain combines TRBV30 with TRBJ2-1; D not certain. Germline CDR1 is GTSNPN and CDR2 is SVGIG (reference sequence). CDR3 size: 13 residues. The V gene lost 0 bases and the J gene lost 2 bases, with 5 bases spanning the gap. The CDR3 loop reads CAWSVRPYNEQFF. CDR3 DNA sequence: TGTGCCTGGAGTGTACGGCCCTACAATGAGCAGTTCTTC. Full variable domain (remainder filled in from reference TRBV30 and TRBJ2-1): SQTIHQWPATLVQPVGSPLSLECTVEGTSNPNLYWYRQAAGRGLQLLFYSVGIGQISSEVPQNLSASRPQDRQFILSSKKLLLSDSGFYLCAWSVRPYNEQFFGPGTRLTVL.

The chain combines TRBV19 with TRBJ2-2; 10 nucleotides align to TRBD1. The ends lost 7 bases at V and 7 bases at J; junction bases unmatched: 12. The CDR3 loop spans 16 amino acids. Germline V gene lookup returns CDR1 LNHDA and CDR2 SQIVND (reference sequence). The CDR3 DNA reads TGTGCCAGTACCACAGCAAAGACAGGGGGCTACGGGGAGCTGTTTTTT. This encodes CASTTAKTGGYGELFF.